One T cell receptor (beta chain) is described in this entry. The source of the sample is a study of shared clonotypes between healthy human individuals. As defined, naive CD8 cells were CD45RO-negative and positively selected for CCR7, with terminally differentiated effector memory CD45RA+ cells excluded. CDR3 length equals 20 residues. V dropped 4 bases and J dropped 6; count of bases not matched to a gene: 18. CDR1 SGDLS and CDR2 YYNGEE come from the germline V gene. Using immunoSEQ multiplex PCR, the repertoire was profiled, and TCRdb retains in-frame clones only, with some absent. The data hold approximately 2,000,000 clones, with about 94% observed a single time.

This chain joins TRBV9 and TRBJ2-1, with 14 bases matching TRBD2. The specimen was naive CD8+ T cells from PBMCs. The clonotype originates from a man aged 18 to 29 in good health. Some clones in this sample may be carry-over from other donors' samples. In DNA form, the CDR3 reads TGTGCCAGCAGCTTCCTTCCCGTGGGACTAGCGGGAGAAGGGGGCAATGAGCAGTTCTTC. This gives the protein CASSFLPVGLAGEGGNEQFF.